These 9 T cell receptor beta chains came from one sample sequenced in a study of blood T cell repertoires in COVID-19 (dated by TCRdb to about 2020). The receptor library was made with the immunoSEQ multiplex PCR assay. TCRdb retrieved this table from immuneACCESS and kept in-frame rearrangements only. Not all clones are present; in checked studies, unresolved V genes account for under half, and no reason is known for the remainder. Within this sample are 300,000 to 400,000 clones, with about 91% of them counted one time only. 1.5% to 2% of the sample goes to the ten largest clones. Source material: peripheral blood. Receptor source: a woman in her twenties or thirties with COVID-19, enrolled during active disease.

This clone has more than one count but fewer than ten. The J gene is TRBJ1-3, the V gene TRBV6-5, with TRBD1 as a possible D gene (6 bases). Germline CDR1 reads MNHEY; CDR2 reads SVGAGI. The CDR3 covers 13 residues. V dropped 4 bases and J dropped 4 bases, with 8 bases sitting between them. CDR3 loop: CASSWGGGNTIYF. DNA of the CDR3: TGTGCCAGCAGTTGGGGGGGCGGAAACACCATATATTTT.

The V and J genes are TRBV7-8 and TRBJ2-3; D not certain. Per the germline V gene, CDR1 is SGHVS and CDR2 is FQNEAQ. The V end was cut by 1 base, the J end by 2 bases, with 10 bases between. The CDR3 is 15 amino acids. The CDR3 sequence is CASSLDTLNTDTQYF. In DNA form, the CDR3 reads TGTGCCAGCAGCTTAGACACACTAAACACAGATACGCAGTATTTT.

CDR3 loop: CASSLPLRTGDRNQPQHF. The CDR3 bases are TGTGCCAGCAGCTTACCCCTCAGGACAGGGGACCGCAATCAGCCCCAGCATTTT. J is TRBJ1-5 and V is TRBV7-2, with 9 positions matching TRBD1. Trimming at V came to 2 bases and at J to 2 bases, leaving 10 bases not matched to a gene. This CDR3 has 18 amino acids. The germline gives CDR1 SGHTA, CDR2 FQGNSA.

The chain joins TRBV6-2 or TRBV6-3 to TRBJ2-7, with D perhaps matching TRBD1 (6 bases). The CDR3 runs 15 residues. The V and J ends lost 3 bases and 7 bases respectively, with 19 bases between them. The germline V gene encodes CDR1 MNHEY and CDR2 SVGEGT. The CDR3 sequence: CASSYYRALVEEQYF. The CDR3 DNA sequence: TGTGCCAGCAGTTATTACAGGGCTTTGGTGGAGGAGCAGTACTTC.

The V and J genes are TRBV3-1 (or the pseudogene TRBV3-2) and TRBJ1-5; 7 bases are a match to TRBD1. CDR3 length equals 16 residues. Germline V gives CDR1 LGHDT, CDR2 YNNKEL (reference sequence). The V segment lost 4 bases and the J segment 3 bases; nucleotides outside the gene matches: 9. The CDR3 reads CASSPTGQKINQPQHF. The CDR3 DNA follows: TGTGCCAGCAGCCCTACGGGACAGAAAATCAATCAGCCCCAGCATTTT.

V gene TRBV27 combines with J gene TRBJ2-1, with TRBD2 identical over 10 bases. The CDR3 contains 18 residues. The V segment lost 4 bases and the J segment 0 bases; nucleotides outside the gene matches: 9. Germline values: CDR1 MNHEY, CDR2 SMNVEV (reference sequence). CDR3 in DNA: TGTGCCAGCAGTTGGGGTAGCGGGGGGTTTCCCTCCTACAATGAGCAGTTCTTC. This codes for CASSWGSGGFPSYNEQFF.

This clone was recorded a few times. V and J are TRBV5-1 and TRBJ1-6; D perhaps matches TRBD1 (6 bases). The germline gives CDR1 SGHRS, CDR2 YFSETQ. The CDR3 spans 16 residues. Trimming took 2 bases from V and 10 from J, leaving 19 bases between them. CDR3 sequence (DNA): TGCGCCAGCAGCTTAAGGGACACCGGTTCGGGGTCACCCCTCCACTTT. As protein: CASSLRDTGSGSPLHF.

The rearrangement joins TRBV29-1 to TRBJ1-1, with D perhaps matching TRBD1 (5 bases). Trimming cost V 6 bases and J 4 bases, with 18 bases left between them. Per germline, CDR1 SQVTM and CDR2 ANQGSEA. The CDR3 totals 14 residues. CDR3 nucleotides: TGCAGCGTCGCCAGCCGGCGGGGGGGCACTGAAGCTTTCTTT. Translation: CSVASRRGGTEAFF.

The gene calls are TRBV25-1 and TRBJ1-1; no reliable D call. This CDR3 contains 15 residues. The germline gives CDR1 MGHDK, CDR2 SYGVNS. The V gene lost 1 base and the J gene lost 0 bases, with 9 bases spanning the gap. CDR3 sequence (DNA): TGTGCCAGCAGTGAATCCTCCTATGTGAACACTGAAGCTTTCTTT. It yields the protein CASSESSYVNTEAFF.